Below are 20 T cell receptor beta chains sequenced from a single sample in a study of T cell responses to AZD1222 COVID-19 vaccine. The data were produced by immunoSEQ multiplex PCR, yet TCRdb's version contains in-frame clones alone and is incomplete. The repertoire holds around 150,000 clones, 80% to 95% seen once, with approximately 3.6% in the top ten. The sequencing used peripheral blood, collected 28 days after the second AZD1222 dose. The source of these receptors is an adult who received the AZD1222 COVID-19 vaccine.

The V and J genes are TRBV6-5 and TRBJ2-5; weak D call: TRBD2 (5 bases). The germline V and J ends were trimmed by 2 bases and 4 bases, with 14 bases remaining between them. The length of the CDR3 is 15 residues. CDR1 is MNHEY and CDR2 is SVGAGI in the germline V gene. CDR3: CASSYQWAGGETQYF. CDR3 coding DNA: TGTGCCAGCAGTTACCAATGGGCGGGCGGAGAGACCCAGTACTTC.

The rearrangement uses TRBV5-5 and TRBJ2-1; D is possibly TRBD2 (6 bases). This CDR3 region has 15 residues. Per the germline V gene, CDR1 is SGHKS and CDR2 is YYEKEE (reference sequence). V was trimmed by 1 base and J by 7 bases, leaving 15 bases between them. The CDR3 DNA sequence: TGTGCCAGCAGCTTGATGATAGCGGTATCAAATGAGCAGTTCTTC. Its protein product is CASSLMIAVSNEQFF.

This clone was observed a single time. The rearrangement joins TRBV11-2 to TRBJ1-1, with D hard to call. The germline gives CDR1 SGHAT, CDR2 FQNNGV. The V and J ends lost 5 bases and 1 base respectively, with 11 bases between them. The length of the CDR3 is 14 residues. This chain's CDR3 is CASSLPRPNTEAFF. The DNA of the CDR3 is TGTGCCAGCAGCCTTCCCAGACCGAACACTGAAGCTTTCTTT.

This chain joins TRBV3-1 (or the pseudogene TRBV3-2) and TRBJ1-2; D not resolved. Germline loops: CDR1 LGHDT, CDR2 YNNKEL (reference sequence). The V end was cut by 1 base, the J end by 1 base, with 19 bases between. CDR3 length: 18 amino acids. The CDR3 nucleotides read TGTGCCAGCAGCCAAGTAGGACCAGAAGTAGTCAGTAACTATGGCTACACCTTC. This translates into CASSQVGPEVVSNYGYTF.

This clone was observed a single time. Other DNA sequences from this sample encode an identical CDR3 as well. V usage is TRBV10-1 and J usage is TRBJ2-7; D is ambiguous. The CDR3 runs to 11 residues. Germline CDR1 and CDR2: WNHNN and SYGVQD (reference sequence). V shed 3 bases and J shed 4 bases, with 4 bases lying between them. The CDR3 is CASSEGYEQYF. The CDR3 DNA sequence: TGCGCCAGCAGTGAAGGATACGAGCAGTACTTC.

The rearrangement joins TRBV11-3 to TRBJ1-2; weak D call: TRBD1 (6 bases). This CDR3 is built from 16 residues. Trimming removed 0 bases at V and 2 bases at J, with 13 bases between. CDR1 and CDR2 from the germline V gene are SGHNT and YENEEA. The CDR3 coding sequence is TGTGCCAGCAGCTTAGATCAGACCGGGACAAACTATGGCTACACCTTC. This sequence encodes CASSLDQTGTNYGYTF.

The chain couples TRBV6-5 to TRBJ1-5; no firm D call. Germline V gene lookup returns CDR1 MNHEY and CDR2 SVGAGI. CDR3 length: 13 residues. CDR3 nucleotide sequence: TGTGTCACCGGCAGGACCGGGCGTCGGCCCCAGCATTTT. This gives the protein CVTGRTGRRPQHF.

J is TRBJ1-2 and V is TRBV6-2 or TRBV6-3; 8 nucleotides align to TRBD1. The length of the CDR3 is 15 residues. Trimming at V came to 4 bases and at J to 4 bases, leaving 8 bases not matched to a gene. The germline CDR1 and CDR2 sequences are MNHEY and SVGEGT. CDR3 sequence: CASSFFQGALYGYTF. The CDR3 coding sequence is TGTGCCAGCAGTTTCTTCCAGGGGGCTCTCTATGGCTACACCTTC.

The CDR3 coding sequence is TGTGCTAGTGGTTTGGGACTAGCGGGGTACAATGAGCAGTTCTTC. Residues: CASGLGLAGYNEQFF. The chain couples TRBV12-5 to TRBJ2-1; 11 bases agree with TRBD2. V was pared by 1 base and J by 4 bases, with 0 bases of the junction left unmatched. The CDR3 length is 15 residues. Germline CDR1 is LGHNT and CDR2 is FRNRAP.

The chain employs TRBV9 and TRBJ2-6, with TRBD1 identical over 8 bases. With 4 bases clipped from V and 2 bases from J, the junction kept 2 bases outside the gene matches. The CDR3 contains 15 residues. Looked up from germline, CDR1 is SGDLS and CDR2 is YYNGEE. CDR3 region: CASSLQGAGANVLTF. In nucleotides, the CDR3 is TGTGCCAGCAGCTTACAGGGGGCTGGGGCCAACGTCCTGACTTTC.

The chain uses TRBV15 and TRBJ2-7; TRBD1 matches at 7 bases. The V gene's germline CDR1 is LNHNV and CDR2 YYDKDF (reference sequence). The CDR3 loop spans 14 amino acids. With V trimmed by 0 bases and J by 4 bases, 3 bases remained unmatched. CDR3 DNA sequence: TGTGCCACCAGCAGAGATAGGGGGCCGTACGAGCAGTACTTC. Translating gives CATSRDRGPYEQYF.

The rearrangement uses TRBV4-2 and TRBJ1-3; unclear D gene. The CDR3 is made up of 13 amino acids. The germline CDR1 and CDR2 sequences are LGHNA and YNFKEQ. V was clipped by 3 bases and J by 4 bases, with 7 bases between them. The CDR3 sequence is CASSQSRGNTIYF. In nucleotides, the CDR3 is TGTGCCAGCAGCCAGTCCAGAGGAAACACCATATATTTT.

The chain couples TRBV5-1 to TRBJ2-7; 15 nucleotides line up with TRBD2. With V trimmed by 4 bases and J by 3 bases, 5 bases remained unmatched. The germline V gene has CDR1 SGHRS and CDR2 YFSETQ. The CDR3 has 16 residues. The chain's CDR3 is CASSPGLAGGIYEQYF. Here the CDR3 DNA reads TGCGCCAGCAGCCCCGGACTAGCGGGAGGGATCTACGAGCAGTACTTC.

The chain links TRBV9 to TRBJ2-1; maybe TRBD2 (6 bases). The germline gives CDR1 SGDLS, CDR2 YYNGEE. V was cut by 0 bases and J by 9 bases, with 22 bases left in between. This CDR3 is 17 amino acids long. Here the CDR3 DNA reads TGTGCCAGCAGCGTAGCCGGTGGGGGACTTCAACCTGGTGAGCAGTTCTTC. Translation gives CASSVAGGGLQPGEQFF.

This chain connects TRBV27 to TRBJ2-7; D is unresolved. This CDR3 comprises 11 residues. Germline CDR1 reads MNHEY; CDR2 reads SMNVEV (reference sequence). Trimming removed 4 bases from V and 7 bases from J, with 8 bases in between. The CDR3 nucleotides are TGTGCCAGCAGTTCACACGGAGAGCAGTACTTC. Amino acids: CASSSHGEQYF.

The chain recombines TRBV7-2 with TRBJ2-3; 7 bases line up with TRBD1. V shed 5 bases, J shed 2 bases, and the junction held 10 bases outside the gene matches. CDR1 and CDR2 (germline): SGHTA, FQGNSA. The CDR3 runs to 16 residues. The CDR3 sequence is CASSRQGRGNTDTQYF. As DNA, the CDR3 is TGTGCCAGCAGCCGGCAGGGCAGGGGGAACACAGATACGCAGTATTTT. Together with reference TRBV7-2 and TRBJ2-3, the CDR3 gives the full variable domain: GAGVSQSPSNKVTEKGKDVELRCDPISGHTALYWYRQSLGQGLEFLIYFQGNSAPDKSGLPSDRFSAERTGGSVSTLTIQRTQQEDSAVYLCASSRQGRGNTDTQYFGPGTRLTVL.

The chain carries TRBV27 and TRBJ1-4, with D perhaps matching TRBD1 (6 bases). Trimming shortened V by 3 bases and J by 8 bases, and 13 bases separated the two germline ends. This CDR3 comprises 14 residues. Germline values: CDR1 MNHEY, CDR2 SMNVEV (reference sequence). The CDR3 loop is CASSFGGRGEKLFF. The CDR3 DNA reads TGTGCCAGCAGTTTTGGGGGCCGGGGGGAAAAACTGTTTTTT.

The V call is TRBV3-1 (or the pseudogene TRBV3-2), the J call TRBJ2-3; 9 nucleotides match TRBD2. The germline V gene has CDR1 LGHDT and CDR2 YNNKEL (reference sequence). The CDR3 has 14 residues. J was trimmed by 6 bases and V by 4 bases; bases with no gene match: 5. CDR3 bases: TGTGCCAGCAGCCTGCGACTAGCGGCTGATACGCAGTATTTT. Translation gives CASSLRLAADTQYF.

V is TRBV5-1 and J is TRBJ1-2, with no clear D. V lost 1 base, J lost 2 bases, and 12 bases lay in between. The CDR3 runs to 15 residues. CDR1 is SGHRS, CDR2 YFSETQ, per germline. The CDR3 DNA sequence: TGCGCCAGCAGCTTGTCAGGAGGAAAGAACTATGGCTACACCTTC. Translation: CASSLSGGKNYGYTF.

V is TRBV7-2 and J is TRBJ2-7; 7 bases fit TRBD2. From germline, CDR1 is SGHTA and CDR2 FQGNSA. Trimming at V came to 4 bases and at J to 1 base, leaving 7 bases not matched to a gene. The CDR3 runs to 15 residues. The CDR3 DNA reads TGTGCCAGCAGCTATCAGCCGGGGGGATCCTACGAGCAGTACTTC. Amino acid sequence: CASSYQPGGSYEQYF.